This T cell receptor (beta chain) was captured in a study of cytomegalovirus exposure and HLA in healthy donors (dated by TCRdb to about 2017). For the wider study: According to an earlier analysis of several hundred of the donors, about 179 million T cells yielded 100 million or so unique TCR beta sequences and approximately 300 Gb of sequence data. The study was designed to test whether signatures of past pathogen exposure could be identified by cataloging public T cell receptors. High-throughput TCR immunosequencing, statistical association of individual TCRs with disease status, and machine learning were combined to predict cytomegalovirus infection status. A later analysis re-examined previously published TCR beta repertoires from 600 to 700 donors and added high-resolution HLA genotyping to investigate patterns of TCR occurrence. To decide whether each TCR beta V gene segment behaved as functional or pseudogenic, an earlier analysis of 587 of the donors relied on high-throughput TCR beta sequencing. A later genetic analysis used genome-wide SNP genotypes for about three fifths of the roughly 700 donors, treating that subset as a discovery cohort. The T cell repertoires of several hundred subjects were profiled by immunosequencing and related to cytomegalovirus serostatus. An early release that covered some 630 HLA-typed donors contained around 330 gigabases of sequencing data and roughly 84 million unique TCR sequences. Among roughly 370 genotyped donors of the cohort, an average of roughly 240,000 unique TCR beta nucleotide sequences were sequenced per donor, around 18% of them non-productive. The number of donors typed differed by locus, with 629-630 for A, B, C, DRB1 and DQB1, approximately 500 for DQA1, some 570 for DPA1, and over 400 for DPB1. Besides the first cohort of around 700 subjects, a separate validation cohort made up of roughly 130 different subjects was used. Among the roughly 400 genotyped donors, around 81% belonged to the genetic ancestry cluster associated with self-reported Caucasian donors. Alongside the repertoire data, information on donor age, sex, ethnicity and CMV serostatus was compiled. Class I and class II HLA loci were covered by the typing at four-digit resolution. Four to six DR-DQ haplotypes were handled as single units for association and clustering, since linkage in the cohort was strong. Rather than drawing on any new phenotypic data, the later analysis identified candidate immune exposures from TCR beta sequences and the way those sequences occurred across donors. Every repertoire in the discovery cohort had been generated on one and the same sequencing platform.

The library was obtained by the immunoSEQ multiplex PCR assay. The multiplex PCR relied on a mix of 60 forward primers for TCR Vbeta segments and 13 reverse primers for TCR Jbeta segments. Amplification of the CDR3 region of rearranged TCR beta genes was performed with a multiplex PCR assay on genomic DNA. Amplified TCR beta libraries were sequenced as 87-base-pair reads on the Illumina HiSeq System. Turning to the authors' computational methods: In a later analysis, roughly 80 million unique TCR beta chains were counted across the approximately 620 repertoires, and approximately 9.9 million of these chains were shared by at least two donors. Raw reads were error-corrected and collapsed into unique sequences with a nearest-neighbor algorithm that merged closely related sequences to remove PCR and sequencing errors. To assign V, D and J gene segments, CDR3 sequences were aligned to IMGT reference sequences. For a sequence to be retained, a match of at least six nucleotides to both a V gene segment and a J gene segment was required. Rearrangements were called productive when the CDR3 lacked stop codons and stayed in frame with V and J; all others were non-productive. CDR3 was defined according to IMGT convention as the region running from the second conserved V-encoded cysteine to the conserved J-encoded phenylalanine. The earlier analysis of about 610 of the donors excluded any sequence lacking an unambiguous match to a single V gene segment. In an earlier analysis of 587 of the donors, V segments were called functional above 56.7% productive rearrangements and were called segregating when the between-donor standard deviation exceeded 5%. A statistical classification framework was built to diagnose cytomegalovirus status from the catalog of TCR beta chain sequences. V and J gene assignment, in a later analysis, came from comparing TCR nucleotide sequences with IMGT/GENE-DB human TR gene sequences. Using the TCRdist pipeline, a later analysis assigned CDR3 sequences along with most-parsimonious VDJ recombination scenarios. A later analysis defined each TCR beta chain by its CDR3 amino acid sequence plus V-gene family, and excluded reads lacking a unique V-gene family. To address suspected cross-contamination and a sequencing artifact, a later analysis removed several hundred highly shared, low-generation-probability nucleotide sequences. In a later analysis, a clonal expansion index for each public chain was calculated from normalized within-repertoire ranks of inferred template counts. Generation probabilities in a later analysis came from a VDJ recombination model fitted to out-of-frame rearrangements, and those results were checked against IGoR. A later analysis scored TCR-TCR, TCR-HLA and TCR-CMV co-occurrence with hypergeometric tests, applying a repertoire-size bias correction to TCR pairs. A later analysis estimated false discovery rates by permuting HLA or CMV assignments 20 times. In a later analysis, co-occurring TCRs were grouped using DBSCAN, and TCRdist sequence similarity was added for clustering within HLA-allele-positive subsets. Co-occurrence clustering excluded repertoires with fewer than 30,000 or more than 120,000 public chains, plus five with anomalous nucleotide sharing. The table comes from immuneACCESS by way of TCRdb, which keeps in-frame sequences with V and J called. Part of the clones is missing from these tables; in studies checked, under half for an unresolved V gene and the rest for unknown reasons. That table supplies the V and J calls and clone size; D and trimming were determined from the DNA. Here the sample has some 110,000 clones; about three quarters occur a single time. About 1.1% of the sample goes to the ten largest clones.

What the authors observed across the whole study: Roughly uniform sequencing depth across donors was assumed in presence/absence analyses, although this assumption may not hold. In a later analysis, some 18,000 TCR beta sequences were associated with specific HLA alleles at a false discovery rate of 0.05. Linkage disequilibrium might explain the correlated functional status among segregating V segments, but an unknown experimental factor could not be excluded. A further reported finding was that TCR beta sequences accurately predicted the HLA-A and HLA-B alleles for most subjects in the first cohort. A cluster of highly shared sequence variants was judged likely to represent a technical artifact of the sequencing pipeline. Some IMGT-functional V segments, including TRBV6-2 and TRBV6-3, could not be told apart with the 87-base-pair reads, so those segments were excluded. The study listed 150 to 200 TCR beta chains as associated with cytomegalovirus. In a later genetic analysis, fewer N-insertions in productive TCRs were reported among donors in an Asian-associated ancestry cluster than the 666-donor mean. The authors suggested that the approach could potentially be extended to other disease states and immunological phenotypes. For the cohort, immune exposure information was limited to CMV serostatus. In an earlier analysis of approximately 590 of the donors, most TCR beta V segments appeared in productive rearrangements about 90% or about 30% of the time, broadly matching IMGT annotations. In a later analysis, the rate of TCR association differed among HLA loci, with DRB1 alleles having the most associated TCRs and HLA-C alleles having the fewest. When HLA alleles, especially DR and DQ, strongly co-occurred, attributing TCR associations to individual alleles was difficult. A later analysis found that most CMV-associated TCR beta chains appeared HLA-restricted, with HLA associations seemingly driven largely by CMV exposure. While some public TCRs were present in many individuals, most TCR sequences turned up only very rarely across donors. This cohort had only TCR beta chains sequenced, and the lack of alpha or paired-chain data limited which features could be detected. In a later analysis, several top co-occurrence clusters were reported to appear linked to parvovirus B19, influenza, CMV and Epstein-Barr virus. Because counts were too low, some 16 rarely observed V segments, including chromosome 9 orphons, were excluded from the earlier analysis of several hundred of the donors. HLA typing was unavailable for some donors at each locus, so association tests used only the typed subset. Cytomegalovirus status was reported to be diagnosed by the classifier with high specificity and sensitivity in both the original and validation cohorts. Compared with equally common non-associated chains, HLA-associated TCR beta chains in a later analysis were more clonally expanded and had lower generation probabilities. Three of the identified cytomegalovirus-associated TCR beta chains were confirmed in vitro to be specific for cytomegalovirus antigens. An association between a missense DCLRE1C variant and V-gene and J-gene trimming of TCR beta chains was found in a later genetic analysis and replicated in an independent cohort.

The cohort comprised fewer than 750 healthy bone marrow donors. At the time of sampling, all cohort members were nominally healthy, though unrecorded immune exposures were likely present. The donor was CMV seronegative and belonged to the group of 350 to 400 seronegative cohort members. Every donor gave a peripheral blood sample, and the peripheral blood mononuclear cells from that sample were used for TCR beta sequencing. The Qiagen DNeasy Blood Extraction Kit was used to extract genomic DNA from the blood cell samples. About this clone: Which antigen it targets is not known. Base qualities are not recorded, but no much larger clone differs from it by a single base.

CDR1 and CDR2 are drawn from the germline V gene: SGDLS, YYNGEE. From the cysteine through the phenylalanine, the CDR3 covers 15 amino acids. The CDR3 DNA has 45 bases and is translated from base 1. V is trimmed back by 3 bases and J by 4 bases, and the junction contains 7 bases that no gene match accounts for. Sequencing was performed on PBMCs. The receptor chain draws on TRBV9 and TRBJ2-7, with TRBD2 identical over 10 junction bases. The clonotype was recovered from a woman in her twenties or thirties in good health and CMV-seronegative. For the CDR3, the sequence is CASSASSGSGYEQYF. The nucleotides read TGTGCCAGCAGCGCCTCTAGCGGGAGTGGATACGAGCAGTACTTC.